This record covers a single T cell receptor beta chain. Amplification of TCR beta CDR3 regions was performed using RNA transcripts as template. Using the HTBI primer set, a first-round RT-PCR was run on the TCR CDR3. TCRdb used MiXCR to reprocess the multiplex PCR reads, holding one entry per CDR3 protein. The sample shows about 610,000 distinct CDR3 sequences, roughly 50% of them seen only once. The data belong to a study of T cells in Graves' hyperthyroidism and ophthalmopathy. With V trimmed by 1 base and J by 7 bases, 4 bases remained unmatched. This CDR3 spans 12 amino acids. From germline, CDR1 is DFQATT and CDR2 SNEGSKA (reference sequence).

This TCR derives from a woman under 30 with Graves' hyperthyroidism. The sequencing sample was made of peripheral blood or thyroid tissue (not recorded which). The rearrangement uses TRBV20-1 and TRBJ2-7, with 7 bases aligning to TRBD1. CDR3 loop: CSARVSDREQYF. Written as DNA, the CDR3 is TGCAGTGCTAGAGTGTCGGACAGGGAGCAGTACTTC.